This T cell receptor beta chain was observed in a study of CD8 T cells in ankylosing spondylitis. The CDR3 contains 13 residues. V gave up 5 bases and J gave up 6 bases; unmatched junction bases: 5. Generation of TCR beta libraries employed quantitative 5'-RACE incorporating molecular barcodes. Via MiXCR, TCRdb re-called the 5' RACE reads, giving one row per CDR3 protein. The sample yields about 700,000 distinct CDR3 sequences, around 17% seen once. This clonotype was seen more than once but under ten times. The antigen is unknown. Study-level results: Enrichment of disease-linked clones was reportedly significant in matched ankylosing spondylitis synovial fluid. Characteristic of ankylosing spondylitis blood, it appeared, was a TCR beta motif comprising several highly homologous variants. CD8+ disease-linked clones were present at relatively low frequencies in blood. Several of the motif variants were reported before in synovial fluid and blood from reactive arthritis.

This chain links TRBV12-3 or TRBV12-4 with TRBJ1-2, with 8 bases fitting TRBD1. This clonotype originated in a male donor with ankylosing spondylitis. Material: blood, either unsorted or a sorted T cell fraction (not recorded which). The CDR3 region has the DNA TGTGCCAGCAGTCGACAGGGGTATGATGGCTACACCTTC. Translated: CASSRQGYDGYTF.